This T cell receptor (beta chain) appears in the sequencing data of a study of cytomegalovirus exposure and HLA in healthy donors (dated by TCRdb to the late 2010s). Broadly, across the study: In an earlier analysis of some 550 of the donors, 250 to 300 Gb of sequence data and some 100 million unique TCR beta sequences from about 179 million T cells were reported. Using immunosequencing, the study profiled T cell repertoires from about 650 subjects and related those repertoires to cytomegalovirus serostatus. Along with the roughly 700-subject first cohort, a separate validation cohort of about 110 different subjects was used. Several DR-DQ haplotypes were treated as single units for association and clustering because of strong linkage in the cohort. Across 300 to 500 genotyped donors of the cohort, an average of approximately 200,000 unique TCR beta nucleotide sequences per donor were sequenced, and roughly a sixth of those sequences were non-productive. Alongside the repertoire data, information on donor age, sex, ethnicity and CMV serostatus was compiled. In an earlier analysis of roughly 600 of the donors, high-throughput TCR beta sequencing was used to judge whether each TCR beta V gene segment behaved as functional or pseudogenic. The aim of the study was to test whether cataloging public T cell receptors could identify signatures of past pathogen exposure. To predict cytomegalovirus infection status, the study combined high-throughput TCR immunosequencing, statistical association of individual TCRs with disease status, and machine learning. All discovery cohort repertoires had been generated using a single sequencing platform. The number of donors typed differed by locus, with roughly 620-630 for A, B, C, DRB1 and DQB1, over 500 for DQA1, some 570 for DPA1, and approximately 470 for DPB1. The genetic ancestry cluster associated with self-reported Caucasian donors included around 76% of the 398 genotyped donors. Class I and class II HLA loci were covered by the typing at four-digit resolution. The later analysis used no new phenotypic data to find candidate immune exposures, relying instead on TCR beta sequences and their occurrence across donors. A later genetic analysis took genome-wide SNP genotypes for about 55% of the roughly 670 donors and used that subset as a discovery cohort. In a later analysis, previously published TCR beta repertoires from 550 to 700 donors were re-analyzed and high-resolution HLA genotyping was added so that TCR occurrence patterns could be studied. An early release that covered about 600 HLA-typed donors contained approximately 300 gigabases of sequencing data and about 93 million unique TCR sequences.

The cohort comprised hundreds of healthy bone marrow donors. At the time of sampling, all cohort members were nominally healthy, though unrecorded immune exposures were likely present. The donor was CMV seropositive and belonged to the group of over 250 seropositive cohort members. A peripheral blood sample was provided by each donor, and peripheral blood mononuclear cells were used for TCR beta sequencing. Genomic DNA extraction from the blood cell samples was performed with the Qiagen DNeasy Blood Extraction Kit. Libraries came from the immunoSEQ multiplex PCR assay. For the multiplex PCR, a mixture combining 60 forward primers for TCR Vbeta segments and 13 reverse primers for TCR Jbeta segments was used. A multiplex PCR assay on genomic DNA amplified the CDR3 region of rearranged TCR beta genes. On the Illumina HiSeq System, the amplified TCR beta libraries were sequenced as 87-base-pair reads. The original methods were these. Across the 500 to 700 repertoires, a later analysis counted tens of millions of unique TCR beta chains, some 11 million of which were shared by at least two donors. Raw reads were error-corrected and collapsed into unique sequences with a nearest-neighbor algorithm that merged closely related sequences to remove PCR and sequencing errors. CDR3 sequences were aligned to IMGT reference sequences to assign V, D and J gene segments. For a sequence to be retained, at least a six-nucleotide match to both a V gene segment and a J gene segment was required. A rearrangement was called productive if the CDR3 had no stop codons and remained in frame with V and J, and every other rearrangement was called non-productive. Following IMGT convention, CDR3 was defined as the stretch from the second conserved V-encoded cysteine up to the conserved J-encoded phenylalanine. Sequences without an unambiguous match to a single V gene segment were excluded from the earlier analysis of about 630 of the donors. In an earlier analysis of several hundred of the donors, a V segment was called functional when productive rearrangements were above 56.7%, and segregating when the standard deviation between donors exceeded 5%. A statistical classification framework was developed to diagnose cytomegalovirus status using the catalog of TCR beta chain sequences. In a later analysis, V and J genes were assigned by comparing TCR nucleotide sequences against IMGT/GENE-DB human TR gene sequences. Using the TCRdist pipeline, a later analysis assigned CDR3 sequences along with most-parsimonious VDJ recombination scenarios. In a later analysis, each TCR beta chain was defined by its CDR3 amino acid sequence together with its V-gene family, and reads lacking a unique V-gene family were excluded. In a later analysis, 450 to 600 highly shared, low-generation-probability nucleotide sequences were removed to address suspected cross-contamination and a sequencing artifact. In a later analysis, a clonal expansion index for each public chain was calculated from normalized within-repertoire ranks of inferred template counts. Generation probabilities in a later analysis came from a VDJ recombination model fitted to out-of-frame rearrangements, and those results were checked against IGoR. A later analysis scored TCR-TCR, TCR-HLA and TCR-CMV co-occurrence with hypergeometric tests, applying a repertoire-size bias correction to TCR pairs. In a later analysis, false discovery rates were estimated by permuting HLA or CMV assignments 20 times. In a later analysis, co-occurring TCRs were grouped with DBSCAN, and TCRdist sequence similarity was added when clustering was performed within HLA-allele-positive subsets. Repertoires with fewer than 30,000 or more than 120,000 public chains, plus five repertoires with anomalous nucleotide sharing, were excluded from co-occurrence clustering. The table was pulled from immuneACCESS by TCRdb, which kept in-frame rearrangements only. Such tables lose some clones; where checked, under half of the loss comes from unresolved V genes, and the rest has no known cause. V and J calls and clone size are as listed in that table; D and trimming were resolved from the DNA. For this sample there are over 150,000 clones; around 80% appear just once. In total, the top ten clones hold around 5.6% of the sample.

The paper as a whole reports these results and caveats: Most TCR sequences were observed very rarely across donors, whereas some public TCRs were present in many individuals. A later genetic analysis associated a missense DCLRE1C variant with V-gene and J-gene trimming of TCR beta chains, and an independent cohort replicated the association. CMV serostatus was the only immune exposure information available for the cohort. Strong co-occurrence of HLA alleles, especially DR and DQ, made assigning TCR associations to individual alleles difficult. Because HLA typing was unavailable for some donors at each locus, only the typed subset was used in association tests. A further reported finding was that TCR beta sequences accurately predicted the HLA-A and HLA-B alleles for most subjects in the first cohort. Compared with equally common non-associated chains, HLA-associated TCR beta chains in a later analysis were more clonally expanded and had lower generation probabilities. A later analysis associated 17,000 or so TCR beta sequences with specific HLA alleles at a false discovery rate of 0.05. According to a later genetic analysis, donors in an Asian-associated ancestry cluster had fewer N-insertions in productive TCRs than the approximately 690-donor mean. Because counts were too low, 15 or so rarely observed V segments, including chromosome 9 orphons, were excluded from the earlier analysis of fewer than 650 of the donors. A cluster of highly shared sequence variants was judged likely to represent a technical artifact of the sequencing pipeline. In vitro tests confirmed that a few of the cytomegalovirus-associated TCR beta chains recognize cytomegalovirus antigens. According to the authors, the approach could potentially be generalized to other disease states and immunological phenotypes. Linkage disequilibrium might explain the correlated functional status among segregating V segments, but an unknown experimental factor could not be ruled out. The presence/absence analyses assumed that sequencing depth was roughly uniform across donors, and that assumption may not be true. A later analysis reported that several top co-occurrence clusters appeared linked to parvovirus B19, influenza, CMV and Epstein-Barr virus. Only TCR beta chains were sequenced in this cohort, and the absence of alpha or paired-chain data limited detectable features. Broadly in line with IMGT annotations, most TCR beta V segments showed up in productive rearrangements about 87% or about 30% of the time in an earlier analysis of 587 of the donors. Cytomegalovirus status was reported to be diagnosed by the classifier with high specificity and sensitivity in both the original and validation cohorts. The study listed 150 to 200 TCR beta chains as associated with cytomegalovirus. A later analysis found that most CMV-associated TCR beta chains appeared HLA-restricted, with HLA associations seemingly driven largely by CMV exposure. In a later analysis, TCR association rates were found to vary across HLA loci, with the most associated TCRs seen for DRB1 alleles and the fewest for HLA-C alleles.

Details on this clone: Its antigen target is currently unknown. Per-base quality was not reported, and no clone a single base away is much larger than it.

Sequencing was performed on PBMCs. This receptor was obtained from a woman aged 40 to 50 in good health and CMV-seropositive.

The CDR3: CASSWTWGVVAPGGYEQYF. In nucleotides, the sequence is TGCGCCAGCAGCTGGACTTGGGGCGTCGTGGCCCCAGGGGGATACGAGCAGTACTTC. This receptor chain uses TRBV5-1 and TRBJ2-7; 7 nucleotides in the junction match TRBD1. V and J are trimmed by 3 bases and 4 bases, and the gene matches miss 22 bases of the junction. Taken from cysteine to phenylalanine, the CDR3 has 19 residues. The only DNA kept is the CDR3, 57 bases in frame from the first base. CDR1 and CDR2, looked up from the germline V gene, are SGHRS and YFSETQ.